Following are 23 T cell receptor beta chains from one sample sequenced in a study of OX40 agonist ivuxolimab in advanced cancers. Assay used: immunoSEQ multiplex PCR; TCRdb lists only in-frame clones, some missing. Here the sample spans 80,000 to 100,000 clones, 90% to 95% being singletons. The sample here was CD4+ or CD8+ T cells sorted from blood, taken in a trial of the OX40 agonist ivuxolimab. The receptors here all came from an adult with an advanced solid tumor such as melanoma, head and neck, liver or kidney cancer.

This chain connects TRBV28 to TRBJ1-2; 11 bases map to TRBD1. V dropped 2 bases and J dropped 7; count of bases not matched to a gene: 6. The germline CDR1 and CDR2 sequences are MDHEN and SYDVKM. The CDR3 sequence is 15 residues long. The CDR3 DNA reads as TGTGCCAGCAGTTTAGGACAGGGGGCGTTCACTGGCTACACCTTC. Amino acid sequence: CASSLGQGAFTGYTF.

This chain uses TRBV9 with TRBJ1-2; weak D call: TRBD1 (5 bases). The germline V and J ends were trimmed by 0 bases and 4 bases, with 16 bases remaining between them. CDR1 is SGDLS and CDR2 is YYNGEE in the germline V gene. CDR3 length equals 16 residues. Here the CDR3 reads CASSVGFIGAGYGYTF. Here the CDR3 DNA reads TGTGCCAGCAGCGTAGGCTTCATCGGGGCTGGCTATGGCTACACCTTC.

The chain is built from TRBV28 and TRBJ2-2; 7 nucleotides line up with TRBD2. V lost 8 bases, J lost 7 bases, and 7 bases stayed unmatched. The CDR3 loop spans 13 amino acids. Germline V gives CDR1 MDHEN, CDR2 SYDVKM. CDR3 DNA: TGTGCCAGCCTGGGGGGGTTAAACGGGGAGCTGTTTTTT. It codes for CASLGGLNGELFF.

The CDR3 nucleotides read TGTGCCAGCAGCGCCACCGGGTTCAGCACAGATACGCAGTATTTT. It encodes CASSATGFSTDTQYF. The chain is built from TRBV9 and TRBJ2-3; no definite D call. CDR1 is SGDLS and CDR2 is YYNGEE in the germline V gene. Trimming took 3 bases from V and 0 from J, leaving 11 bases between them. The CDR3 loop spans 15 amino acids.

The table lists this clone with a few counts. The chain has TRBV28 and TRBJ1-1, with 8 bases identical to TRBD1. CDR3 length: 11 amino acids. Germline V gene data show CDR1 as MDHEN and CDR2 as SYDVKM. V was pared by 5 bases and J by 8 bases, with 1 base of the junction left unmatched. The CDR3 DNA is TGTGCCAGCAGTCGGACAGGGGAAGCTTTCTTT. Translation gives CASSRTGEAFF.

The chain joins TRBV4-2 to TRBJ1-2; 8 bases agree with TRBD1. After removal of 4 bases from V and 5 bases from J, the junction contained 12 bases not matched to a gene. The germline V gene encodes CDR1 LGHNA and CDR2 YNFKEQ. The CDR3 length is 16 residues. The CDR3 reads CASSPQDRAERYGYTF. DNA of the CDR3: TGTGCCAGCAGCCCCCAGGACAGGGCAGAACGTTATGGCTACACCTTC.

The chain links TRBV11-3 to TRBJ1-2, with D possibly matching TRBD1 (5 bases). The CDR3 spans 13 residues. Trimming took off 2 bases at V and 7 bases at J, with 11 bases between the two ends. The germline CDR1 and CDR2 sequences are SGHNT and YENEEA. In DNA, the CDR3 is TGTGCCAGCAGCTTATTCGGGGGTCTTGGCTACACCTTC. Protein sequence: CASSLFGGLGYTF.

The chain uses TRBV7-3 and TRBJ2-6; D gene uncertain. The V gene's germline CDR1 is SGHTA and CDR2 FQGTGA. The V and J ends lost 3 bases and 0 bases respectively, with 9 bases between them. There are 16 residues in the CDR3. The chain's CDR3 is CASSFSWSSGANVLTF. As DNA, the CDR3 is TGTGCCAGCAGCTTTAGCTGGAGCTCTGGGGCCAACGTCCTGACTTTC.

The rearrangement links TRBV6-5 to TRBJ1-2; D is uncertain. The V end lost 6 bases, the J end lost 1 base, and 3 bases lay between the germline ends. The CDR3 totals 11 residues. Germline V gene data show CDR1 as MNHEY and CDR2 as SVGAGI. The CDR3 protein is CASRRNYGYTF. CDR3 coding DNA: TGTGCCAGCAGGCGTAACTATGGCTACACCTTC.

This chain links TRBV30 with TRBJ1-1; 7 nucleotides match TRBD1. Germline V gene sequence: CDR1 GTSNPN, CDR2 SVGIG (reference sequence). There are 13 residues in the CDR3. The V and J ends lost 2 bases and 4 bases, in that order; junction bases with no gene match: 4. The DNA for the CDR3 is TGTGCCTGGAGTACAGGGGTCACCACTGAAGCTTTCTTT. It yields the protein CAWSTGVTTEAFF.

The chain is built from TRBV19 and TRBJ1-5; D not certain. The V end lost 2 bases, the J end lost 2 bases, and 22 bases lay between the germline ends. CDR1 and CDR2 from the germline V gene are LNHDA and SQIVND (reference sequence). This CDR3 contains 19 residues. The CDR3 nucleotides are TGTGCCAGTAGTATACCCTTACGAAATGTTCGTACGGGCAATCAGCCCCAGCATTTT. Translating it yields CASSIPLRNVRTGNQPQHF.

In this sample, this clone turned up once. The chain links TRBV27 to TRBJ2-5, with D tentatively TRBD1 or TRBD2 (5 bases each). The germline CDR1 and CDR2 sequences are MNHEY and SMNVEV (reference sequence). The CDR3 runs to 13 residues. Trimming took off 0 bases at V and 5 bases at J, with 7 bases between the two ends. The CDR3 sequence is CASSLSWGETQYF. The DNA of the CDR3 is TGTGCCAGCAGTTTATCGTGGGGGGAGACCCAGTACTTC.

The chain combines TRBV7-2 with TRBJ2-7; D unclear. The CDR3 is 13 residues long. The germline gives CDR1 SGHTA, CDR2 FQGNSA. V was clipped by 1 base and J by 6 bases, with 10 bases between them. The CDR3 sequence is CASSLGWNSEQYF. CDR3 sequence (DNA): TGTGCCAGCAGCTTAGGGTGGAACTCCGAGCAGTACTTC. Drawing the rest from reference TRBV7-2 and TRBJ2-7, the complete variable domain is GAGVSQSPSNKVTEKGKDVELRCDPISGHTALYWYRQSLGQGLEFLIYFQGNSAPDKSGLPSDRFSAERTGGSVSTLTIQRTQQEDSAVYLCASSLGWNSEQYFGPGTRLTVT.

The V gene is TRBV2, the J gene TRBJ1-4; possibly TRBD1 for D (5 bases). The CDR3 extends over 17 amino acids. Trimming removed 1 base from V and 6 bases from J, with 18 bases in between. Germline CDR1 SNHLY, CDR2 FYNNEI. The DNA of the CDR3 is TGTGCCAGCAGTGAAGGTTTTTCAGGGCCGCCGGATGAAAAACTGTTTTTT. Residues: CASSEGFSGPPDEKLFF.

V gene TRBV30 combines with J gene TRBJ1-3; D gene ambiguous. V shed 0 bases and J shed 0 bases, with 6 bases lying between them. The CDR3 runs 14 residues. Germline assignment: CDR1 GTSNPN and CDR2 SVGIG (reference sequence). This CDR3 is CAWSVERSGNTIYF. Here the CDR3 DNA reads TGTGCCTGGAGTGTAGAACGCTCTGGAAACACCATATATTTT.

The chain links TRBV4-1 to TRBJ2-5, with a possible D match to TRBD2 (6 bases). The V end lost 2 bases, the J end lost 5 bases, and 9 bases lay between the germline ends. CDR1 is MGHRA, CDR2 YSYEKL, per germline. CDR3 length: 13 residues. The CDR3: CASSQFRGETQYF. CDR3 nucleotide sequence: TGCGCCAGCAGCCAATTTCGGGGGGAGACCCAGTACTTC.

This chain joins TRBV10-3 and TRBJ1-1; D unresolved. The V gene lost 5 bases and the J gene lost 6 bases, with 13 bases spanning the gap. Germline CDR1 reads ENHRY; CDR2 reads SYGVKD. The CDR3 has 13 residues. CDR3 protein: CAISSGRRAEAFF. The CDR3 nucleotides are TGTGCCATCAGTTCCGGTCGGAGGGCTGAAGCTTTCTTT.

The J gene is TRBJ1-5, the V gene TRBV30; a possible D gene is TRBD1 (6 bases). Per germline, CDR1 GTSNPN and CDR2 SVGIG (reference sequence). Trimming removed 0 bases from V and 3 bases from J, with 18 bases in between. The CDR3 runs to 17 residues. The CDR3 nucleotides read TGTGCCTGGAGTGTACAACGAACAGGGTCCTTCAATCAGCCCCAGCATTTT. It is translated as CAWSVQRTGSFNQPQHF.

The chain carries TRBV11-2 and TRBJ2-5; 10 positions agree with TRBD2. Germline CDR1 and CDR2: SGHAT and FQNNGV. This CDR3 is built from 14 residues. The trim removed 5 bases at V and 4 bases at J, leaving 4 bases unmatched. Here the CDR3 DNA reads TGTGCCAGCAGCCTAGCGGGAGACCGAGAGACCCAGTACTTC. Translating it yields CASSLAGDRETQYF.

The gene calls are TRBV25-1 and TRBJ1-5; no firm D call. The CDR3 runs to 14 residues. V lost 5 bases to trimming and J lost 7 bases, with 15 bases between them. Germline-derived CDR1 and CDR2 are MGHDK and SYGVNS. This chain's CDR3 is CASSKVGKGQPQHF. In DNA form, the CDR3 reads TGTGCCAGCAGTAAAGTAGGGAAAGGGCAGCCCCAGCATTTT.

The chain couples TRBV6-5 to TRBJ2-1; D is possibly TRBD2 (5 bases). The CDR3 runs 15 residues. V lost 2 bases and J lost 0, with 8 bases in between. The germline V gene encodes CDR1 MNHEY and CDR2 SVGAGI. The CDR3: CASSYASGSYNEQFF. In nucleotides, the CDR3 is TGTGCCAGCAGTTACGCCAGCGGCTCCTACAATGAGCAGTTCTTC.

V is TRBV28 and J is TRBJ2-2; D is possibly TRBD1 or TRBD2 (5 bases each). In germline, CDR1 is MDHEN, CDR2 SYDVKM. V was shortened by 6 bases and J by 4 bases, with 12 bases between the two germline ends. The CDR3 is 14 residues long. CDR3 sequence (DNA): TGTGCCAGCAGCTCAGGGACGACCACCGGGGAGCTGTTTTTT. Encoded protein: CASSSGTTTGELFF.

V gene TRBV25-1 combines with J gene TRBJ2-1; D may correspond to TRBD1 or TRBD2 (5 bases each). V lost 3 bases, J lost 8 bases, and 14 bases lay in between. The CDR3 covers 14 residues. CDR1 and CDR2 from the germline V gene are MGHDK and SYGVNS. The CDR3 is CASSDQGGRHEQFF. Written as DNA, the CDR3 is TGTGCCAGCAGTGACCAGGGCGGGCGACATGAGCAGTTCTTC.